The rows below give T cell receptor beta chains drawn from one sample of a study of vaccination effects on CD4 cells after COVID-19. Produced via immunoSEQ multiplex PCR; TCRdb's table is partial and in-frame only. This table has under 35,000 clones, around two thirds appearing once. Which antigens these TCRs recognize remains unknown. The input for sequencing was CD4+ T cells from PBMCs cultured without peptide, taken after COVID-19 vaccination. Receptor source: a human donor who received a COVID-19 vaccine. Both conserved end residues are part of each CDR3. D genes are given only for firm matches. Clone size is stated in some rows and not others, as once, few, many or a class when expanded.

v_gene	j_gene	abundance	d_gene	CDR3nt	CDR3aa
TRBV10-3	TRBJ1-3	few	NA	TGTGCCATCAGTCCCGACGGCTCTGGAAACACCATATATTTT	CAISPDGSGNTIYF
TRBV6-5	TRBJ1-3	NA	TRBD1	TGTGCCAGCAGACAGGGGGCTGGAAACACCATATATTTT	CASRQGAGNTIYF
TRBV5-8	TRBJ2-1	NA	NA	TGTGCCAGCAGCTTGGCCCGGATCTACAATGAGCAGTTCTTC	CASSLARIYNEQFF
TRBV28	TRBJ1-2	NA	NA	TGTGCCAGCACCCCCCTTTCCGGAGCGGGGCCGTTCCAAACCTATGGCTACACCTTC	CASTPLSGAGPFQTYGYTF
TRBV5-6	TRBJ2-1	NA	NA	TGTGCCAGCAGCTTGGCGGCCGCCGGGACTGCCTACAATGAGCAGTTCTTC	CASSLAAAGTAYNEQFF
TRBV28	TRBJ1-2	NA	NA	TGTGCCAGCAGTTCCGCGGACACCTATGGCTACACCTTC	CASSSADTYGYTF
TRBV7-2	TRBJ1-2	few	NA	TGTGCCAGCAGCCCAGTGGGCAGGGACTATGGCTACACCTTC	CASSPVGRDYGYTF
TRBV6-1	TRBJ2-1	NA	NA	TGTGCCAGCAGTGAAGCGCCGAGCTCCTACAATGAGCAGTTCTTC	CASSEAPSSYNEQFF
TRBV24-1	TRBJ2-1	few	NA	TGTGCCACCAGTGATCCCAACGGAGGAAATGAGCAGTTCTTC	CATSDPNGGNEQFF
TRBV4-1	TRBJ1-4	NA	NA	TGCGCCAGCAGCCAAGATCCCGAAAAACTGTTTTTT	CASSQDPEKLFF
TRBV6-5	TRBJ2-1	NA	NA	TGTGCCAGCAGACCAGGGGCCTACAATGAGCAGTTCTTC	CASRPGAYNEQFF
TRBV7-3	TRBJ2-3	NA	NA	TGTGCCAGCAGCCTCAGACACAGCACAGATACGCAGTATTTT	CASSLRHSTDTQYF
TRBV5-1	TRBJ1-1	NA	TRBD1	TGCGCCAGCACTTATTGGACAGGGGTAAACACTGAAGCTTTCTTT	CASTYWTGVNTEAFF
TRBV6-5	TRBJ1-1	NA	NA	TGTGCCAGTAACTCGGGACGGAAGAACACTGAAGCTTTCTTT	CASNSGRKNTEAFF
TRBV29-1	TRBJ1-2	NA	NA	TGCAGCGTCCTACAGTTTTTTAACTATGGCTACACCTTC	CSVLQFFNYGYTF
TRBV6-5	TRBJ2-7	NA	NA	TGTGCCAGCAGACGACGGGACTGGGCCTACGAGCAGTACTTC	CASRRRDWAYEQYF
TRBV28	TRBJ2-7	once	TRBD2	TGTGCCAGCAGCCTCAAATCGGGTCTCCCCCGACTAGCGGAGGGCTCCTACGAGCAGTACTTC	CASSLKSGLPRLAEGSYEQYF
TRBV6-5	TRBJ1-5	few	NA	TGTGCCAGCGGGAGGGGATTTAGCAATCAGCCCCAGCATTTT	CASGRGFSNQPQHF
TRBV7-9	TRBJ1-3	NA	NA	TGTGCCAGCAGACCGCTAGGGACGGACTCTGGAAACACCATATATTTT	CASRPLGTDSGNTIYF
TRBV6-1	TRBJ1-5	NA	NA	TGTGCCAGCAGTGAAGCCACAGTTAGCAATCAGCCCCAGCATTTT	CASSEATVSNQPQHF
TRBV7-9	TRBJ2-5	NA	NA	TGTGCCGGCACCCCCTTTCAAGAGACCCAGTACTTC	CAGTPFQETQYF
TRBV4-3	TRBJ1-6	once	NA	TGCGCCAGCAGCCAAGGGACGGAGGGCATTTTGGGTTCACCCCTCCACTTT	CASSQGTEGILGSPLHF
TRBV4-3	TRBJ1-2	NA	NA	TGCGCCAGCAGCCAAGGGGGGGGAGGTGGCTACACCTTC	CASSQGGGGGYTF
TRBV5-6	TRBJ1-6	few	TRBD1	TGTGCCAGCGGGACAGGGGGAGTGGGGAATTCACCCCTCCACTTT	CASGTGGVGNSPLHF
TRBV2	TRBJ2-5	NA	TRBD2	TGTGCCAGCAGAACCGGGACTAGTAAAAAAGAGACCCAGTACTTC	CASRTGTSKKETQYF
TRBV11-2	TRBJ2-1	NA	NA	TGTGCCAGCGCCAGATATACGACAAACTCCTACAATGAGCAGTTCTTC	CASARYTTNSYNEQFF
TRBV27	TRBJ1-4	NA	TRBD1	TGTGCCAGCAGTCACAGGGGAGGTAATGAAAAACTGTTTTTT	CASSHRGGNEKLFF
TRBV25-1	TRBJ2-1	NA	NA	TGTGCCAGCAGTGAATACGCGATGCCGCAGTTCTTC	CASSEYAMPQFF
TRBV5-4	TRBJ1-6	NA	NA	TGTGCCAGCAGATCGACCAGCTCCTATAATTCACCCCTCCACTTT	CASRSTSSYNSPLHF
TRBV5-4	TRBJ2-7	few	TRBD2	TGTGCCAGCAGCCTGACTAGCGGGAGGTACGAGCAGTACTTC	CASSLTSGRYEQYF
TRBV7-6	TRBJ2-2	NA	NA	TGTGCCAGCAGCTTAGAAGGCGGGGGCTACACCGGGGAGCTGTTTTTT	CASSLEGGGYTGELFF
TRBV2	TRBJ2-3	NA	NA	TGTGCCAGCAGTGGGGTATCGGGGACTAGCACAGATACGCAGTATTTT	CASSGVSGTSTDTQYF
TRBV5-1	TRBJ1-2	few	TRBD1	TGCGCCAGCAGCCCCACCGGGACAGGGGCCCTGGGGGACTATGGCTACACCTTC	CASSPTGTGALGDYGYTF
TRBV12-3/TRBV12-4	TRBJ1-1	once	NA	TGTGCCAGCAGTTTACTAATCGGTTCAGAAGCTTTCTTT	CASSLLIGSEAFF
TRBV7-2	TRBJ1-1	NA	TRBD1	TGTGCCAGCAGCATTACGGGACAGGGGAACACTGAAGCTTTCTTT	CASSITGQGNTEAFF
TRBV4-2	TRBJ2-6	few	NA	TGTGCCAGCAGCCAAGTTGGGCGCCTCGCAGTTCCTGGGGCCAACGTCCTGACTTTC	CASSQVGRLAVPGANVLTF
TRBV28	TRBJ1-5	NA	NA	TGTGCCAGCAGTTATTTCAATCAGCCCCAGCATTTT	CASSYFNQPQHF
TRBV12-3/TRBV12-4	TRBJ2-5	NA	TRBD2	TGTGCCAGCACCGTAGCGGGGAGGCAGACCCAGTACTTC	CASTVAGRQTQYF
TRBV5-4	TRBJ2-5	NA	TRBD2	TGTGCCAGCAGCTTAGCTAGCGGGCTAGAGACCCAGTACTTC	CASSLASGLETQYF
TRBV27	TRBJ1-1	NA	TRBD1	TGTGCCAGCAGTTTCCGACAGGGCGCTGAAGCTTTCTTT	CASSFRQGAEAFF
TRBV7-8	TRBJ1-2	NA	NA	TGTGCCAGCAGCTTAGGGCCCGGGGCGATCTATGGCTACACCTTC	CASSLGPGAIYGYTF
TRBV27	TRBJ2-7	NA	NA	TGTGCCAGCAGTTCCTCGGGACGGGGCTACGAGCAGTACTTC	CASSSSGRGYEQYF
TRBV30	TRBJ1-4	NA	TRBD1	TGTGCCTGGAGCCAGGGACAGGGTAATGAAAAACTGTTTTTT	CAWSQGQGNEKLFF
TRBV5-1	TRBJ2-4	NA	TRBD1	TGCGCCAGCAGTCCCCGGACAGGGGACATTCAGTACTTC	CASSPRTGDIQYF
TRBV3-1/TRBV3-2	TRBJ1-3	NA	NA	TGTGCCAGCAGCCAAGGACAGGCGGTAAACACCATATATTTT	CASSQGQAVNTIYF
TRBV6-2/TRBV6-3	TRBJ2-7	NA	TRBD2	TGTGCCAGCAGTCCCCTAGCGGGGGGGCTGGGGGAGCAGTACTTC	CASSPLAGGLGEQYF
TRBV30	TRBJ1-5	NA	NA	TGTGCCTGGAGTGTAGGTGGGTGGGGGGATTTGAAGCCCCAGCATTTT	CAWSVGGWGDLKPQHF
TRBV5-5	TRBJ1-2	NA	TRBD1	TGTGCCAGCAGCCAAGGACAGGGGTTAAACTATGGCTACACCTTC	CASSQGQGLNYGYTF
TRBV27	TRBJ1-6	NA	NA	TGTGCCAGCAGGGGTATTACCTATAATTCACCCCTCCACTTT	CASRGITYNSPLHF